A single sample is the source of the 18 T cell receptor beta chains below, sequenced in a study of T cell responses to AZD1222 COVID-19 vaccine. Sequencing was performed with immunoSEQ multiplex PCR; in TCRdb, only in-frame clones are kept and a portion is missing. The sample consists of more than 95,000 clones, about nine tenths of them appearing once. Sequences were derived from peripheral blood, sampled on day 0 of AZD1222 vaccination. The source is an adult in good health.

This clone appeared a single time. The chain carries TRBV2 and TRBJ1-1; the D is unclear. V shed 4 bases and J shed 1 base, with 4 bases lying between them. The germline V gene encodes CDR1 SNHLY and CDR2 FYNNEI. The CDR3 sequence is 12 residues long. The CDR3 DNA reads TGTGCCAGCAGTGCCAGGAACACTGAAGCTTTCTTT. It codes for CASSARNTEAFF. Complete variable domain (other parts from reference TRBV2 and TRBJ1-1): EPEVTQTPSHQVTQMGQEVILRCVPISNHLYFYWYRQILGQKVEFLVSFYNNEISEKSEIFDDQFSVERPDGSNFTLKIRSTKLEDSAMYFCASSARNTEAFFGQGTRLTVV.

The genes are TRBV27 and TRBJ1-1, with D hard to call. Trimming took 5 bases from V and 5 from J, leaving 12 bases between them. This CDR3 region has 13 residues. CDR1 is MNHEY, CDR2 SMNVEV, per germline (reference sequence). CDR3 DNA sequence: TGTGCCAGCAGTCCCCCCGGAAGGACTGAAGCTTTCTTT. Residues: CASSPPGRTEAFF.

Written as DNA, the CDR3 is TGTGCCAGCTGGTCTGAAAAACTGTTTTTT. Amino acid sequence: CASWSEKLFF. The rearrangement uses TRBV6-5 and TRBJ1-4, with D unclear. CDR1 is MNHEY, CDR2 SVGAGI, per germline. The CDR3 contains 10 residues. The V and J ends lost 8 bases and 7 bases respectively, with 5 bases between them.

The chain has TRBV27 and TRBJ2-7; D remains unclear. Germline CDR1 and CDR2: MNHEY and SMNVEV (reference sequence). Trimming left V 4 bases short and J 3 bases short, with 4 bases between. The CDR3 covers 11 residues. Here the CDR3 DNA reads TGTGCCAGCAGTTATGGCTACGAGCAGTACTTC. It encodes CASSYGYEQYF.

The chain recombines TRBV5-5 with TRBJ2-7; D is ambiguous. V lost 2 bases and J 2 bases, leaving 8 bases between the germline ends. CDR3 length equals 13 residues. Germline lookup yields CDR1 SGHKS and CDR2 YYEKEE (reference sequence). This chain's CDR3 is CASSFGQAYEQYF. The CDR3 bases are TGTGCCAGCAGCTTTGGTCAGGCCTACGAGCAGTACTTC. Variable domain in full (rest from reference TRBV5-5 and TRBJ2-7): DAGVTQSPTHLIKTRGQQVTLRCSPISGHKSVSWYQQVLGQGPQFIFQYYEKEERGRGNFPDRFSARQFPNYSSELNVNALLLGDSALYLCASSFGQAYEQYFGPGTRLTVT.

The chain uses TRBV28 and TRBJ1-4; D is perhaps TRBD1 (5 bases). With 6 bases removed from V and 7 bases from J, the gap between germline ends came to 9 bases. CDR1 and CDR2 (germline): MDHEN, SYDVKM. The CDR3 loop spans 12 amino acids. DNA of the CDR3: TGTGCCAGCAGCCGCGGGGGTGAAAAACTGTTTTTT. Protein product: CASSRGGEKLFF.

The V call is TRBV7-2, the J call TRBJ2-3; no firm D call. The CDR3 is 12 amino acids. Germline loops: CDR1 SGHTA, CDR2 FQGNSA. V was pared by 5 bases and J by 5 bases, with 8 bases between. CDR3 region: CASSLLRDTQYF. The CDR3 nucleotides read TGTGCCAGCAGCCTACTTAGAGATACGCAGTATTTT.

The chain uses TRBV19 and TRBJ1-2; 9 nucleotides match TRBD1. The CDR3 covers 15 residues. CDR1 is LNHDA and CDR2 is SQIVND in the germline V gene (reference sequence). Trimming removed 3 bases from V and 7 bases from J; junction bases left unmatched: 9. CDR3 amino acids: CASSIAHTGGPGYTF. The CDR3 DNA reads TGTGCCAGTAGTATTGCCCACACAGGGGGCCCTGGCTACACCTTC.

The V call is TRBV12-3 or TRBV12-4, the J call TRBJ1-1, with D unclear. This CDR3 spans 13 amino acids. V was trimmed by 2 bases and J by 10 bases, leaving 14 bases between them. The CDR3 nucleotides read TGTGCCAGCAGTTTACCTGGAGAGAGTGGAGCTTTCTTT. This sequence encodes CASSLPGESGAFF.

This chain connects TRBV13 to TRBJ1-2, with 11 bases fitting TRBD1. The trim removed 5 bases at V and 0 bases at J, leaving 8 bases unmatched. From germline, CDR1 is PRHDT and CDR2 FYEKMQ (reference sequence). This CDR3 has 17 residues. The CDR3 reads CASSARDRGEANYGYTF. The CDR3 bases are TGTGCCAGCAGCGCAAGGGACAGGGGGGAGGCTAACTATGGCTACACCTTC.

The CDR3 DNA follows: TGTGCCAGCAGTTACGCCGGGAGTTTCTATGGCTACACCTTC. This sequence encodes CASSYAGSFYGYTF. The chain employs TRBV6-5 and TRBJ1-2; D not resolved. CDR3 size: 14 residues. Germline values: CDR1 MNHEY, CDR2 SVGAGI. Trimming pared 2 bases from V and 4 bases from J, leaving 11 bases between.

This chain connects TRBV7-9 to TRBJ2-1, with 7 bases lining up with TRBD2. V lost 6 bases to trimming and J lost 0 bases; unmatched junction nucleotides: 5. CDR3 length equals 15 residues. CDR1 SEHNR and CDR2 FQNEAQ come from the germline V gene (reference sequence). This CDR3 reads CASSRGDDSYNEQFF. The CDR3 DNA is TGTGCCAGCAGTCGGGGGGACGACTCCTACAATGAGCAGTTCTTC. Full variable domain (remainder filled in from reference TRBV7-9 and TRBJ2-1): DTGVSQNPRHKITKRGQNVTFRCDPISEHNRLYWYRQTLGQGPEFLTYFQNEAQLEKSRLLSDRFSAERPKGSFSTLEIQRTEQGDSAMYLCASSRGDDSYNEQFFGPGTRLTVL.

The chain uses TRBV27 and TRBJ1-2, with 7 bases lining up with TRBD1. V dropped 4 bases and J dropped 4; count of bases not matched to a gene: 9. The CDR3 is 15 amino acids. Germline CDR1 and CDR2: MNHEY and SMNVEV (reference sequence). CDR3 in DNA: TGTGCCAGCAGTTCGGGACAGAAATCCCTCTATGGCTACACCTTC. Protein product: CASSSGQKSLYGYTF.

This chain joins TRBV19 and TRBJ2-5, with a possible D match to TRBD2 (6 bases). The CDR3 runs to 13 residues. Germline V lookup: CDR1 LNHDA, CDR2 SQIVND (reference sequence). V was shortened by 5 bases and J by 4 bases, with 11 bases between the two germline ends. This CDR3 is CASSLQEGETQYF. Here the CDR3 DNA reads TGTGCCAGTAGTTTACAGGAGGGAGAGACCCAGTACTTC.

The V and J genes are TRBV27 and TRBJ1-6; D call uncertain. The V end lost 4 bases, the J end lost 8 bases, and 9 bases lay between the germline ends. Germline CDR1 and CDR2: MNHEY and SMNVEV (reference sequence). The CDR3 sequence is 13 residues long. The CDR3 DNA is TGTGCCAGCAGTTGGCGCTCCTATTCACCCCTCCACTTT. Translated, it gives CASSWRSYSPLHF.

The CDR3 bases are TGTGCCAGCAGCTTGGGTTTGGGCCAGCCCCAGCATTTT. It is translated as CASSLGLGQPQHF. This chain joins TRBV11-2 and TRBJ1-5, with D hard to call. The CDR3 is made up of 13 amino acids. Germline CDR1 reads SGHAT; CDR2 reads FQNNGV. The V and J ends lost 3 bases and 7 bases respectively, with 10 bases between them.

The rearrangement links TRBV4-2 to TRBJ2-3, with D maybe TRBD2 (5 bases). The CDR3 sequence is 13 residues long. Looked up from germline, CDR1 is LGHNA and CDR2 is YNFKEQ. V was clipped by 3 bases and J by 11 bases, with 15 bases between them. CDR3 nucleotides: TGTGCCAGCAGCCACCCCCCCGAGGGCCTGCAGTATTTT. It specifies CASSHPPEGLQYF.

CDR3: CASSQVIKSEKLFF. The CDR3 nucleotides are TGCGCCAGCAGCCAAGTTATAAAGTCGGAAAAACTGTTTTTT. The chain couples TRBV4-3 to TRBJ1-4; D is undetermined. Germline loops: CDR1 LGHNA, CDR2 YSLEER. CDR3 length: 14 residues. V was trimmed by 1 base and J by 8 bases, leaving 11 bases between them.